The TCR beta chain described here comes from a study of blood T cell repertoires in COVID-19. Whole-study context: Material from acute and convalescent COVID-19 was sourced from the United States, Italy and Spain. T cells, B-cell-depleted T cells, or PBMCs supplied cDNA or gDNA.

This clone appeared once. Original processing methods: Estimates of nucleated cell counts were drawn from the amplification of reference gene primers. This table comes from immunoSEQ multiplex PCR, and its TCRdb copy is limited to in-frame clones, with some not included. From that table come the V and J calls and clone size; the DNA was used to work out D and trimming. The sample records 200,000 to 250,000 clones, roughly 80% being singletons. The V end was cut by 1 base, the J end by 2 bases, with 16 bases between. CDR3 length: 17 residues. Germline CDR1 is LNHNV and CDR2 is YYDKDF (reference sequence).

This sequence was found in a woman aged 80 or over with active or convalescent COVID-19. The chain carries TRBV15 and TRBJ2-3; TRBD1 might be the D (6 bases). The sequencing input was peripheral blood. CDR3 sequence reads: CATSRGVAGGNTDTQYF. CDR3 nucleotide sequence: TGTGCCACCAGCAGAGGGGTTGCTGGGGGCAACACAGATACGCAGTATTTT.